The clone carrying this TCR beta chain has a handful of counts. The source of the sample is a study of T cells in Graves' hyperthyroidism and ophthalmopathy. In the study overall: It was at initial diagnosis, before any treatment, that peripheral blood was collected.

Trimming removed 2 bases from V and 8 bases from J; junction bases left unmatched: 2. The CDR3 has 14 amino acids. Germline V gene data show CDR1 as LGHDT and CDR2 as YNNKEL (reference sequence). Amplification targeted TCR beta CDR3 regions from RNA transcripts. Initially, a first-round RT-PCR of the TCR CDR3 employed the HTBI primer set. TCRdb analysed the multiplex PCR reads with MiXCR anew, one entry per CDR3 protein. The sample includes roughly 600,000 distinct CDR3 sequences, approximately 15% seen only once; the top ten take around 13%. Exclusions: uncontrolled infection, other autoimmune disease, pregnancy, lactation.

The sequence was collected from a woman aged 50 to 65 with Graves' ophthalmopathy. The specimen was blood. The chain recombines TRBV3-1 with TRBJ2-1, with 11 bases fitting TRBD1. The CDR3 region has the DNA TGTGCCAGCAGCCAACAGGACAGGGGGCATGAGCAGTTCTTC. Its protein is CASSQQDRGHEQFF.